The next 20 T cell receptor beta chains were all read from a single sample in a study of blood T cells in healthy people across ages. Next came a second PCR, run for about 7 to 11 cycles, which used a sample-barcoded 5' primer along with a J-beta primer mix. TCRdb reanalysed the 5' RACE reads using MiXCR and keeps one entry per CDR3 protein. The table shows hundreds of thousands of distinct CDR3 sequences, with roughly 60% occurring only once. Sequenced material: blood. These receptors were obtained from a man younger than 45 in good health.

The V gene is TRBV6-2 or TRBV6-3, the J gene TRBJ2-7; TRBD2 matches 14 bases. The CDR3 contains 17 residues. From germline, CDR1 is MNHEY and CDR2 SVGEGT. Germline trimming cut 10 bases from V and 0 bases from J; bases unmatched to any gene: 11. CDR3 sequence (DNA): TGTGCCAACGGACAGGGGGGGACTAGCGGGAGCTCCTACGAGCAGTACTTC. It codes for CANGQGGTSGSSYEQYF.

This clonotype was seen only a few times. This chain connects TRBV7-9 to TRBJ2-1; 9 nucleotides agree with TRBD1. CDR1 is SEHNR and CDR2 is FQNEAQ in the germline V gene (reference sequence). Trimming cost V 5 bases and J 9 bases; bases outside gene matches: 8. The CDR3 contains 14 residues. CDR3 in amino acids: CASSGTGRGGEQFF. The CDR3 coding sequence is TGTGCCAGCAGCGGGACAGGGAGGGGCGGTGAGCAGTTCTTC.

The J gene is TRBJ2-5, the V gene TRBV9; 7 nucleotides align to TRBD2. CDR3 length equals 17 residues. From germline, CDR1 is SGDLS and CDR2 YYNGEE. Trimming cost V 0 bases and J 0 bases; bases outside gene matches: 8. The CDR3 here is CASSVGKRAGYQETQYF. In nucleotides, the CDR3 is TGTGCCAGCAGCGTAGGGAAGCGAGCGGGGTACCAAGAGACCCAGTACTTC.

The chain links TRBV19 to TRBJ2-2; 8 bases agree with TRBD2. CDR3 length: 15 amino acids. Germline V gene lookup returns CDR1 LNHDA and CDR2 SQIVND (reference sequence). The J segment lost 4 bases and the V segment lost 6 bases, leaving 7 bases of the junction unmatched. CDR3 nucleotide sequence: TGTGCCAGTAGATCGAAAAGCGGGAGCACCGGGGAGCTGTTTTTT. Its translation is CASRSKSGSTGELFF.

For this clonotype: The junction departs from germline at one end; a sequencing error may be responsible. The chain has TRBV6-2 or TRBV6-3 and TRBJ2-7; no definite D call. Germline lookup yields CDR1 MNHEY and CDR2 SVGEGT. The CDR3 contains 12 residues. The CDR3 here is CASSYTSHEQYF. CDR3 DNA sequence: TGTGCCAGCAGTTACACCTCCCACGAGCAGTACTTC.

The table lists this clonotype with many counts. A read error is possible here, since a much larger clone lies one base away. J is TRBJ2-1 and V is TRBV27, with D perhaps TRBD2 (5 bases). The J call may not be correct, given that the DNA end is closer to TRBJ2-7. The CDR3 is made up of 16 amino acids. Germline lookup yields CDR1 MNHEY and CDR2 SMNVEV (reference sequence). The CDR3 region has the DNA TGTGCCAGCAGTAGCGGCCCGCCGTCGACCTACAATGAGCAGTACTTC. Its protein product is CASSSGPPSTYNEQYF.

The chain employs TRBV7-2 and TRBJ2-7; D uncertain. The germline V and J ends were trimmed by 1 base and 0 bases, with 4 bases remaining between them. There are 13 residues in the CDR3. CDR1 is SGHTA and CDR2 is FQGNSA in the germline V gene. CDR3 sequence (DNA): TGTGCCAGCAGCTTAGAGCTCTCCTACGAGCAGTACTTC. This codes for CASSLELSYEQYF.

The chain joins TRBV9 to TRBJ1-2; TRBD1 might be the D (6 bases). This CDR3 comprises 15 residues. Germline CDR1 reads SGDLS; CDR2 reads YYNGEE. Trimming removed 0 bases at V and 0 bases at J, with 9 bases between. CDR3 region: CASSVGGQPNYGYTF. The CDR3 coding sequence is TGTGCCAGCAGCGTAGGGGGACAACCTAACTATGGCTACACCTTC.

This clonotype was counted once. The chain has TRBV14 and TRBJ2-5, with D unresolved. V was trimmed by 4 bases and J by 3 bases, leaving 12 bases between them. The CDR3 length is 14 residues. Germline V gene sequence: CDR1 SGHDN, CDR2 FVKESK. Here the CDR3 reads CASSPPFDEETQYF. The CDR3 nucleotides are TGTGCCAGCAGCCCGCCCTTTGACGAAGAGACCCAGTACTTC.

This chain joins TRBV7-6 and TRBJ2-7; 11 nucleotides align to TRBD2. Germline V gives CDR1 SGHVS, CDR2 FNYEAQ. Losses at the gene ends were 0 bases for V and 2 bases for J; bases not matched to a gene: 9. The CDR3 sequence is 18 residues long. DNA for the CDR3: TGTGCCAGCAGCTTAGCGCAGGCTAGCGGGAGGAAGGCCTACGAGCAGTACTTC. Encoded protein: CASSLAQASGRKAYEQYF.

The chain joins TRBV13 to TRBJ2-1; D unresolved. The CDR3 consists of 14 residues. V lost 4 bases to trimming and J lost 4 bases, with 11 bases between them. The V gene's germline CDR1 is PRHDT and CDR2 FYEKMQ (reference sequence). In DNA, the CDR3 is TGTGCCAGCAGCTCGCTAGGATATTACAATGAGCAGTTCTTC. It is translated as CASSSLGYYNEQFF.

This clonotype was recorded a few times. The CDR3 DNA reads TGCAGCGTCGACAGGGGGTCCTACAATGAGCAGTTCTTC. Its translation is CSVDRGSYNEQFF. The rearrangement uses TRBV29-1 and TRBJ2-1, with 9 bases aligning to TRBD1. Germline trimming cut 6 bases from V and 1 base from J; bases unmatched to any gene: 1. The CDR3 is made up of 13 amino acids. CDR1 is SQVTM and CDR2 is ANQGSEA in the germline V gene.

The chain is built from TRBV4-2 and TRBJ2-7; no clear D gene. Per the germline V gene, CDR1 is LGHNA and CDR2 is YNFKEQ. The CDR3 has 14 residues. V was clipped by 0 bases and J by 2 bases, with 8 bases between them. The CDR3 bases are TGTGCCAGCAGCCAAGACTATGGTCCCTACGAGCAGTACTTC. Protein sequence: CASSQDYGPYEQYF.

The chain links TRBV2 to TRBJ1-2; 7 bases are shared with TRBD1. The germline CDR1 and CDR2 sequences are SNHLY and FYNNEI. V dropped 0 bases and J dropped 4; count of bases not matched to a gene: 5. The CDR3 runs 15 residues. CDR3 coding DNA: TGTGCCAGCAGTGAAGCGCCGGGACAGATCTATGGCTACACCTTC. It yields the protein CASSEAPGQIYGYTF.

This chain connects TRBV3-1 to TRBJ2-1; TRBD1 is a possible D gene (5 bases). The DNA end lines up better with TRBJ2-7; the J call may be wrong. CDR3 length: 15 residues. Germline V gene data show CDR1 as LGHDT and CDR2 as YNNKEL (reference sequence). The CDR3 loop is CASSQATAGYNEQYF. The CDR3 DNA sequence: TGTGCCAGCAGCCAAGCTACAGCAGGGTACAATGAGCAGTACTTC.

The chain couples TRBV20-1 to TRBJ2-1; D may be TRBD1 or TRBD2 (5 bases each). The V gene's germline CDR1 is DFQATT and CDR2 SNEGSKA (reference sequence). There are 15 residues in the CDR3. V lost 6 bases and J 3 bases, leaving 18 bases between the germline ends. The CDR3: CSALRLGPNYNEQFF. CDR3 in DNA: TGCAGTGCCCTCCGGCTGGGACCAAACTACAATGAGCAGTTCTTC.

In this sample, this clonotype turned up many times. The chain uses TRBV12-3 or TRBV12-4 and TRBJ1-2, with D hard to call. Trimming removed 6 bases at V and 4 bases at J, with 6 bases between. CDR3 size: 11 residues. The CDR3 DNA reads as TGTGCCAGCAGGGGGTTCTATGGCTACACCTTC. It encodes CASRGFYGYTF.

This clonotype was counted between two and nine times. This rearrangement joins TRBV29-1 to TRBJ2-7; TRBD2 is a possible D gene (6 bases). Looked up from germline, CDR1 is SQVTM and CDR2 is ANQGSEA. V lost 5 bases to trimming and J lost 0 bases, with 11 bases between them. The CDR3 has 13 amino acids. For the CDR3, the DNA is TGCAGCGTTTTTGAGGGAGGCTCCTACGAGCAGTACTTC. Protein: CSVFEGGSYEQYF.

This clonotype was seen a handful of times. The chain is built from TRBV29-1 and TRBJ1-1; D is uncertain. V was pared by 3 bases and J by 1 base, with 3 bases between. The CDR3 length is 11 residues. CDR1 SQVTM and CDR2 ANQGSEA come from the germline V gene. CDR3 amino acids: CSVDWNTEAFF. In DNA, the CDR3 is TGCAGCGTTGATTGGAACACTGAAGCTTTCTTT.

The CDR3 protein is CASSISGIGTDTQYF. The CDR3 DNA follows: TGTGCCAGCAGCATTAGCGGGATCGGGACAGATACGCAGTATTTT. V and J are TRBV9 and TRBJ2-3, with TRBD2 identical over 8 bases. The CDR3 is 15 residues long. V trimming: 4 bases; J trimming: 3 bases; junction bases outside the gene matches: 7. Germline V gene lookup returns CDR1 SGDLS and CDR2 YYNGEE.